Listed below are T cell receptor beta chains from one sample, sequenced in a study of radiation and T cells in renal cell carcinoma. Profiling relied on immunoSEQ multiplex PCR, and the TCRdb table lists in-frame clones only, not all of them. The sample shows 70,000 to 95,000 clones, roughly four fifths of them seen only once. The specimen was blood, collected from a patient whose treatment included radiotherapy and nephrectomy. Receptor source: a man in his 60s with renal cell carcinoma. The CDR3 runs from the conserved cysteine through the conserved F or W. A D gene is named only where the DNA matches it firmly.

J	D	V	DNA	CDR3
TRBJ1-2	-	TRBV29-1	TGCAGCGCCCGAGGCCAGGGTGGCGGCTACACCTTC	CSARGQGGGYTF
TRBJ2-7	-	TRBV7-2	TGTGCCAGCAGCTTACTCCCATCCTACGAGCAGTACTTC	CASSLLPSYEQYF
TRBJ2-1	-	TRBV7-9	TGTGCCAGCAGCTTACTAGCCGCAAAACTCAATGAGCAGTTCTTC	CASSLLAAKLNEQFF
TRBJ1-2	-	TRBV9	TGTGCCAGCCAGAAGGGGGAACGCTATGGCTACACCTTC	CASQKGERYGYTF
TRBJ2-5	-	TRBV5-1	TGCGCCAGCAGCTTGCAAGCGGAAGAGACCCAGTACTTC	CASSLQAEETQYF
TRBJ2-3	TRBD2	TRBV5-1	TGCGCCAGCAGCGCGGGACTAGGGGGAGATACGCAGTATTTT	CASSAGLGGDTQYF
TRBJ2-3	-	TRBV28	TGTGCCAGCAGTTTGGACGATACTAGCACAGATACGCAGTATTTT	CASSLDDTSTDTQYF
TRBJ2-3	-	TRBV27	TGTGCCAGCAGAACCCACTGGACCGCTACGAGCACAGATACGCAGTATTTT	CASRTHWTATSTDTQYF
TRBJ1-1	-	TRBV19	TGTGCCAGTAGTAGTGGTTCGGGACGGAAGAACACTGAAGCTTTCTTT	CASSSGSGRKNTEAFF
TRBJ1-3	-	TRBV7-9	TGTGCCAGCAGCAAGAACAGGGTCGCGGGTGGAAACACCATATATTTT	CASSKNRVAGGNTIYF
TRBJ2-2	TRBD1	TRBV5-1	TGCGCCAGCAGCTTAACACAGGGGGAGACCGGGGAGCTGTTTTTT	CASSLTQGETGELFF
TRBJ1-5	-	TRBV5-5	TGTGCCAGCAGCTTGTTGGGCAGGGCTGATCAGCCCCAGCATTTT	CASSLLGRADQPQHF
TRBJ2-7	-	TRBV7-2	TGTGCCAGCACACGACTTGTGGTTGGGGAGCAGTACTTC	CASTRLVVGEQYF